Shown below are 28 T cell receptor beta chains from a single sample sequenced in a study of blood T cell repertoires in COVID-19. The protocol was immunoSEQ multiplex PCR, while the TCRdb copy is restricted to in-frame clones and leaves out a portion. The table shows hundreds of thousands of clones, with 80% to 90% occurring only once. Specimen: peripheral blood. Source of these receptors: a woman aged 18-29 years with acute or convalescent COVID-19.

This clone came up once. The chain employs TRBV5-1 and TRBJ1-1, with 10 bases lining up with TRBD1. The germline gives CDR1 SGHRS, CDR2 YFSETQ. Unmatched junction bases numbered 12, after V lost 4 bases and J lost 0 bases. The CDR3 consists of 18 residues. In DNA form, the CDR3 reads TGCGCCAGCAGCCCCCGTGGGGGGGGACAGGGGATGAACACTGAAGCTTTCTTT. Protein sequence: CASSPRGGGQGMNTEAFF.

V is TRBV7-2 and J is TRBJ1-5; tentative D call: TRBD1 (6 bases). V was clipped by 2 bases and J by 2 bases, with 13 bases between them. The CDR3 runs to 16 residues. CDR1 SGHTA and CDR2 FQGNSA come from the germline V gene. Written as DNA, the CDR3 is TGTGCCAGCAGCTTATGGGCAGGGGCTCGCAATCAGCCCCAGCATTTT. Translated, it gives CASSLWAGARNQPQHF. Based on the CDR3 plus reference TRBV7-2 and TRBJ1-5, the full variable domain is GAGVSQSPSNKVTEKGKDVELRCDPISGHTALYWYRQSLGQGLEFLIYFQGNSAPDKSGLPSDRFSAERTGGSVSTLTIQRTQQEDSAVYLCASSLWAGARNQPQHFGDGTRLSIL.

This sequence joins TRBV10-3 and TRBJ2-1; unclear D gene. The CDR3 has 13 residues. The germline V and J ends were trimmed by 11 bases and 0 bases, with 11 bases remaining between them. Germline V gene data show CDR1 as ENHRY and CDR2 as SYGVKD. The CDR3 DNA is TGTGCCGTTCAACAGAGCTCCTACAATGAGCAGTTCTTC. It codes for CAVQQSSYNEQFF.

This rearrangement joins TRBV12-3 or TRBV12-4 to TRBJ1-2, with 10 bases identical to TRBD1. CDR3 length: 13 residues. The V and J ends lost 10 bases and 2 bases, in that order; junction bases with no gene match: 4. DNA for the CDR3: TGTGCCACAAGGGACAGGGGAAACTATGGCTACACCTTC. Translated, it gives CATRDRGNYGYTF.

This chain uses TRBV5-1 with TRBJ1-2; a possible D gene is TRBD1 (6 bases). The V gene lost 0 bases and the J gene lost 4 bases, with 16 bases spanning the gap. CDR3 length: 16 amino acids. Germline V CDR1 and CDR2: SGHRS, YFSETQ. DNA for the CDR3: TGCGCCAGCAGCTTGGCTCCCGGGACATCTCCCTATGGCTACACCTTC. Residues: CASSLAPGTSPYGYTF.

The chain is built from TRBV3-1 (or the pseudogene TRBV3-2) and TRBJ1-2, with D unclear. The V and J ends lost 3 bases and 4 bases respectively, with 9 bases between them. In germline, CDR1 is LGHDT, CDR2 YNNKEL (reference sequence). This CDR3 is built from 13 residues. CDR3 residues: CASSQGGSYGYTF. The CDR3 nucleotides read TGTGCCAGCAGCCAGGGAGGGAGCTATGGCTACACCTTC.

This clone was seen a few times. The CDR3 DNA sequence: TGTGCCAGCGGATCACCAAGCGGGGGCGGCACCGGGGAGCTGTTTTTT. Translation gives CASGSPSGGGTGELFF. The chain is built from TRBV7-2 and TRBJ2-2; TRBD2 matches 8 bases. Germline V gene sequence: CDR1 SGHTA, CDR2 FQGNSA. This CDR3 has 16 amino acids. With V trimmed by 8 bases and J by 4 bases, 12 bases remained unmatched.

In DNA form, the CDR3 reads TGTGCCTGGAGTGTAAAGGGGGATCAGCCCCAGCATTTT. It is translated as CAWSVKGDQPQHF. V is TRBV30 and J is TRBJ1-5; tentative D call: TRBD1 (6 bases). Germline CDR1 and CDR2: GTSNPN and SVGIG (reference sequence). The CDR3 is 13 residues long. Trimming stripped 0 bases from V and 5 bases from J, with 8 bases between.

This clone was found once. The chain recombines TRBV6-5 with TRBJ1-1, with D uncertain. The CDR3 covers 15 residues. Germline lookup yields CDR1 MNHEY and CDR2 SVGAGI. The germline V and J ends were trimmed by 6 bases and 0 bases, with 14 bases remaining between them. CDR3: CASSPVEALNTEAFF. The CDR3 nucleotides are TGTGCCAGCAGCCCGGTGGAGGCCTTGAACACTGAAGCTTTCTTT.

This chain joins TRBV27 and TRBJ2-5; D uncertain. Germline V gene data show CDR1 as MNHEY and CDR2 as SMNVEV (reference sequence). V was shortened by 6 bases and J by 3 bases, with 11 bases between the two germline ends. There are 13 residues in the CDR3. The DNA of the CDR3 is TGTGCCAGCAGCGGCACAGCAAAAGAGACCCAGTACTTC. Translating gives CASSGTAKETQYF.

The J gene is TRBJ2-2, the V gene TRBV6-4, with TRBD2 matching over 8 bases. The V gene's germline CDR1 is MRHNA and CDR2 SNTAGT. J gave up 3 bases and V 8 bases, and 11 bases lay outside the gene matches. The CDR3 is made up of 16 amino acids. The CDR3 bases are TGTGCCAGCCGAGAGACCGGGCGGGGGGACACCGGGGAGCTGTTTTTT. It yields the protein CASRETGRGDTGELFF.

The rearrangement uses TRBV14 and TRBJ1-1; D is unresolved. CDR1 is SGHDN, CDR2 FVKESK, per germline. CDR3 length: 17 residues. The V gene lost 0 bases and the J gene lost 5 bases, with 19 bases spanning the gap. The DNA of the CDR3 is TGTGCCAGCAGCCAAGAATTTATTGAGCGACGAGGAACTGAAGCTTTCTTT. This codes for CASSQEFIERRGTEAFF.

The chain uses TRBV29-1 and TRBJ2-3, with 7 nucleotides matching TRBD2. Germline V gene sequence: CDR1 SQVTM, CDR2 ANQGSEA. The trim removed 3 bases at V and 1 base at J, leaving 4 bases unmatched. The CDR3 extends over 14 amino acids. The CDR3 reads CSVEGGSGTDTQYF. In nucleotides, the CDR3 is TGCAGCGTTGAGGGGGGGTCCGGCACAGATACGCAGTATTTT.

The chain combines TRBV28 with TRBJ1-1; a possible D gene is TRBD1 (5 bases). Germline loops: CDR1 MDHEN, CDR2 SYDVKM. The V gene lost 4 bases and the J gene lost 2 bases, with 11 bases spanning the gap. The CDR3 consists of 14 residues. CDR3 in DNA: TGTGCCAGCAGTTCGACAGCACTCAACACTGAAGCTTTCTTT. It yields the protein CASSSTALNTEAFF.

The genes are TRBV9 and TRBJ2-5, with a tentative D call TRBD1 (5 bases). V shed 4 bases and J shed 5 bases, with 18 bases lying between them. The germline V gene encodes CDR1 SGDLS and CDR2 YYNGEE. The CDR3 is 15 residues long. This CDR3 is CASSLSGGQGETQYF. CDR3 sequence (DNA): TGTGCCAGCAGCCTCAGTGGTGGGCAGGGTGAGACCCAGTACTTC. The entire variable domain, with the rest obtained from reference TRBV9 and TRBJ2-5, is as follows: DSGVTQTPKHLITATGQRVTLRCSPRSGDLSVYWYQQSLDQGLQFLIQYYNGEERAKGNILERFSAQQFPDLHSELNLSSLELGDSALYFCASSLSGGQGETQYFGPGTRLLVL.

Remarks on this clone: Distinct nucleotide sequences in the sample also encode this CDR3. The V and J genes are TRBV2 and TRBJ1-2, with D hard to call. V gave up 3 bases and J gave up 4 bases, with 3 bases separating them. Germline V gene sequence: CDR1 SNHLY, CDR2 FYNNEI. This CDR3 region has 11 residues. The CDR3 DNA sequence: TGTGCCAGCAGTGACAGCTATGGCTACACCTTC. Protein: CASSDSYGYTF.

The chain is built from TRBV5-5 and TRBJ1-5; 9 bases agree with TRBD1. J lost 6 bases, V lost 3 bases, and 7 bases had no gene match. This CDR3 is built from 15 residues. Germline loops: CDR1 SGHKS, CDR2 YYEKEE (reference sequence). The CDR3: CASSSQGARSQPQHF. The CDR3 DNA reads TGTGCCAGCAGCTCACAGGGGGCGAGGAGTCAGCCCCAGCATTTT.

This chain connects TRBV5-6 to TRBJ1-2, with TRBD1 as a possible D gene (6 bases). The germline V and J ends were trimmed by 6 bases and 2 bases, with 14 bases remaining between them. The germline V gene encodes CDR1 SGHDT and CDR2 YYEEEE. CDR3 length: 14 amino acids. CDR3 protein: CASTATTGNYGYTF. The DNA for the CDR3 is TGTGCCAGCACCGCAACCACAGGGAACTATGGCTACACCTTC.

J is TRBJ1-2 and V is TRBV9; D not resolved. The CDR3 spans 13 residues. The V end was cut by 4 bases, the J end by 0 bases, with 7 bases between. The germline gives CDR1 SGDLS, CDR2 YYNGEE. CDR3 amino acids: CASSREANYGYTF. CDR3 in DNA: TGTGCCAGCAGCCGGGAAGCTAACTATGGCTACACCTTC.

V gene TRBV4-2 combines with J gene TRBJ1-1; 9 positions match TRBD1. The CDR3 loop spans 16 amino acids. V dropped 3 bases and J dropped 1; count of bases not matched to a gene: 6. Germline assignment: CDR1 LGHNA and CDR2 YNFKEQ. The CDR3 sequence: CASSQGDRETNTEAFF. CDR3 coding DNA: TGTGCCAGCAGCCAGGGGGACAGGGAAACGAACACTGAAGCTTTCTTT.

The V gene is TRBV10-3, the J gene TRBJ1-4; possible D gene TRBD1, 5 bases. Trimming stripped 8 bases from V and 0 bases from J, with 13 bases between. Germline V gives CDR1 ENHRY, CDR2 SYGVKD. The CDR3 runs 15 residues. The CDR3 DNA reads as TGTGCCATCTCTGACAGTGAAGCAACTAATGAAAAACTGTTTTTT. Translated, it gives CAISDSEATNEKLFF.

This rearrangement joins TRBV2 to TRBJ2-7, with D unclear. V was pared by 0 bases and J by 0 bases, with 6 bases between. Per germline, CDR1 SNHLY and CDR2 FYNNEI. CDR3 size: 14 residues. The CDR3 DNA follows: TGTGCCAGCAGTGAAGCTAGGAGCTCCTACGAGCAGTACTTC. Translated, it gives CASSEARSSYEQYF.

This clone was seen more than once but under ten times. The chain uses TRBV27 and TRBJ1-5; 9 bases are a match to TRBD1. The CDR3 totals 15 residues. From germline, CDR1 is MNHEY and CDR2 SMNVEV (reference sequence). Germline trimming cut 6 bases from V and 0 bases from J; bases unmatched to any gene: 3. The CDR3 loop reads CASSGTGYSNQPQHF. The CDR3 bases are TGTGCCAGCAGCGGGACAGGGTATAGCAATCAGCCCCAGCATTTT.

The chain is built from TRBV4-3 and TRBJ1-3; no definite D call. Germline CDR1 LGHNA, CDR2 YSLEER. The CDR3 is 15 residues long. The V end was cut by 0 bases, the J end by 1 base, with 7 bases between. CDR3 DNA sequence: TGCGCCAGCAGCCAAGATTCGGGATCTGGAAACACCATATATTTT. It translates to CASSQDSGSGNTIYF.

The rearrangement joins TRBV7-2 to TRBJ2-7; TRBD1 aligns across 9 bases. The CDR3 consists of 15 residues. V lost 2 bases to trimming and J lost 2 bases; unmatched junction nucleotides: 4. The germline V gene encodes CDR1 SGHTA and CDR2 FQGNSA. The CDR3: CASSLPGQGTYEQYF. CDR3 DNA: TGTGCCAGCAGCTTACCAGGACAGGGGACCTACGAGCAGTACTTC.

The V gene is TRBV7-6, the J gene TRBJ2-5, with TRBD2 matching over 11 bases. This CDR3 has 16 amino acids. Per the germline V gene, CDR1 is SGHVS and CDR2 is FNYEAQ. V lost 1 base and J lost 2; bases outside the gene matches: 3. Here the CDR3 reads CASSLGSSGGQETQYF. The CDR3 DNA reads TGTGCCAGCAGCTTAGGGTCTAGCGGGGGGCAAGAGACCCAGTACTTC.

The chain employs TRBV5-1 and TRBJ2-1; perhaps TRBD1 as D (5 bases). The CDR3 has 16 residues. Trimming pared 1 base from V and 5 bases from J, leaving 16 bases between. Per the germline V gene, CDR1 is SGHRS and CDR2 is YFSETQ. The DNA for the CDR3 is TGCGCCAGCAGCTTGATACAGGCCCTTATAAACAATGAGCAGTTCTTC. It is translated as CASSLIQALINNEQFF. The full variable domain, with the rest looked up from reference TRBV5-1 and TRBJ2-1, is KAGVTQTPRYLIKTRGQQVTLSCSPISGHRSVSWYQQTPGQGLQFLFEYFSETQRNKGNFPGRFSGRQFSNSRSEMNVSTLELGDSALYLCASSLIQALINNEQFFGPGTRLTVL.

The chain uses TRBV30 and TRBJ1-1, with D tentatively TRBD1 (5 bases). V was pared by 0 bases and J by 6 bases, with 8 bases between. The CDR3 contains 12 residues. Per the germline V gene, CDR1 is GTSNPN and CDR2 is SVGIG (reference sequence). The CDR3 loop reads CAWSVGGAEAFF. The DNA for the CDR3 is TGTGCCTGGAGTGTTGGGGGGGCTGAAGCTTTCTTT. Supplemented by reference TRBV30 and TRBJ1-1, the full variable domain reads SQTIHQWPATLVQPVGSPLSLECTVEGTSNPNLYWYRQAAGRGLQLLFYSVGIGQISSEVPQNLSASRPQDRQFILSSKKLLLSDSGFYLCAWSVGGAEAFFGQGTRLTVV.